This T cell receptor beta chain is drawn from a study of T cells after posttransplantation cyclophosphamide. The repertoire was sequenced with immunoSEQ multiplex PCR; TCRdb's copy has only in-frame clones and lacks some. The sample shows tens of thousands of clones, none of them appearing just once. This clone occurred many times. Its antigen is undetermined. CDR3 length equals 15 residues. The V gene end was trimmed by 8 bases and the J gene end by 4 bases; junction bases not matched to a gene: 7. In germline, CDR1 is SNHLY, CDR2 FYNNEI. Study-wide points: Donor-recipient repertoire similarity was low at 1-2 months, rising over year one.

This chain joins TRBV2 and TRBJ2-7; TRBD2 agrees at 14 bases. The sample taken for sequencing was PBMCs. This sequence was found in a woman in her sixties or seventies in good health, CMV-negative, and a related stem cell transplant donor. DNA of the CDR3: TGTGCCAGCCGAAGACTAGCGGGAGGGGAGTACGAGCAGTACTTC. The encoded protein is CASRRLAGGEYEQYF.